This is a list of T cell receptor beta chains from one sample in a study of response to subunit inactivated influenza vaccine. TCRdb itself ran the RT-PCR reads through MiXCR, one entry per CDR3 protein. This sample has 500,000 or so distinct CDR3 sequences, with 16% found just once. The sample consisted of CD4+ T cells sorted from PBMCs, taken around 25 months after vaccination. All receptors come from a man aged 45 to 70 who received an inactivated influenza vaccine. Both conserved end residues are part of each CDR3.

TRBV9	TRBJ2-2	CASSAAGLAAFTGELFF
TRBV25-1	TRBJ2-5	CASKQGLRGETQYF
TRBV4-1	TRBJ2-2	CASSYGTPNTGELFF
TRBV20-1	TRBJ2-1	CSANPGREMSRDNEQFF
TRBV7-9	TRBJ2-5	CASSLGPAPLPQYF
TRBV9	TRBJ2-2	CASSVVGTGVGTGELFF
TRBV5-1	TRBJ2-5	CASSLGGQGLETQYF
TRBV27	TRBJ2-3	CASSLRQGRLTDTQYF
TRBV6-1	TRBJ2-1	CASSERVINEQFF
TRBV5-1	TRBJ2-7	CASSLTVSRTGSEQYF
TRBV18	TRBJ2-3	CASSPGLADSTDTQYF
TRBV2	TRBJ2-1	CASSDSGRAGKNEQFF
TRBV7-6	TRBJ2-5	CASSLRARERETQYF
TRBV9	TRBJ2-6	CASSVGNSGANVLTF
TRBV7-9	TRBJ2-7	CASSLTVNEQYF
TRBV5-1	TRBJ2-7	CASSWRSGGADEQYF
TRBV3-1	TRBJ2-7	CASSQGKYEQYF
TRBV20-1	TRBJ2-7	CSAGETYEQYF
TRBV11-2	TRBJ2-1	CASSKSSNEQFF
TRBV20-1	TRBJ2-3	CSAPAGRDTQYF
TRBV20-1	TRBJ2-7	CSARDSSGGPPYF
TRBV18	TRBJ2-2	CASSRTGHNTGELFF
TRBV29-1	TRBJ2-1	CSGILAGEYNEQFF
TRBV19	TRBJ1-1	CASTRAGNTEAFF
TRBV11-3	TRBJ1-5	CASSATGTGGAGQPQHF
TRBV4-3	TRBJ1-5	CASSQGARDSYQPQHF
TRBV6-1	TRBJ2-5	CASSPLTVQETQYF
TRBV29-1	TRBJ2-7	CSCGSSGYEQYF
TRBV29-1	TRBJ2-1	CSVEDSRRVREQFF
TRBV10-3	TRBJ1-5	CAIGRDISNQPQHF
TRBV21-1	TRBJ2-1	CAKRRPGEYEQFF
TRBV7-2	TRBJ2-7	CASSPSSAGYEQYF
TRBV19	TRBJ2-1	CASSIFSSGSNEQFF
TRBV27	TRBJ2-2	CASSLFVRQDYTGELFF
TRBV3-1	TRBJ1-5	CASSQFGNQPQHF
TRBV6-5	TRBJ2-1	CASSYSPGGAFPHEQFF
TRBV7-9	TRBJ1-2	CASSWDSSYGYTF
TRBV7-2	TRBJ2-4	CASSTRTGLAKNIQYF
TRBV5-1	TRBJ2-7	CASSDGTGGVEQYF
TRBV10-3	TRBJ2-3	CAISYGGTDTQYF
TRBV14	TRBJ1-6	CASSPVMGNSPLHF
TRBV24-1	TRBJ2-3	CATSDSLRRTDTQYF
TRBV20-1	TRBJ1-5	CSARGDGNQPQHF
TRBV20-1	TRBJ1-5	CSARSYSNQPQHF
TRBV10-3	TRBJ2-7	CAISQQGTYEQYF
TRBV2	TRBJ2-1	CATRGTSGNNEQFF
TRBV12-3/TRBV12-4	TRBJ2-5	CASSLEWGGAQYF
TRBV4-1	TRBJ2-2	CASSPTGPPSTGELFF
TRBV12-3/TRBV12-4	TRBJ1-1	CATKAGTDNTEAFF
TRBV3-1	TRBJ2-1	CASSQGSGARNEQFF
TRBV5-1	TRBJ2-1	CASSDTDNEQFF
TRBV12-2	TRBJ2-7	CASRPHGDIPGPTYEQYF
TRBV20-1	TRBJ2-3	CSGSGTLNQDTQYF
TRBV5-1	TRBJ2-3	CASNRALTDTQYF
TRBV12-3/TRBV12-4	TRBJ1-1	CASSLKTVTVNTEAFF
TRBV5-1	TRBJ2-3	CASSFISGVGTDTQYF
TRBV7-2	TRBJ2-1	CASSPSREVNNEQFF